Listed here are 18 T cell receptor beta chains from one sample, sequenced in a study of shared clonotypes between healthy human individuals. Sequenced by immunoSEQ multiplex PCR; TCRdb stores in-frame clones only, minus some. The sample carries about 600,000 clones, about 80% recorded once. Sequencing was performed on PBMCs. Receptor source: a woman between 35 and 50 years old in good health. Some clones in this sample may be carry-over from other donors' samples.

V usage is TRBV30 and J usage is TRBJ1-2; D ambiguous. Germline V gene lookup returns CDR1 GTSNPN and CDR2 SVGIG (reference sequence). V lost 1 base to trimming and J lost 0 bases, with 12 bases between them. The CDR3 runs 15 residues. CDR3 sequence reads: CAWSAWAGTNYGYTF. As DNA, the CDR3 is TGTGCCTGGAGTGCTTGGGCGGGAACTAACTATGGCTACACCTTC.

This chain connects TRBV10-3 to TRBJ2-1, with 8 positions matching TRBD2. The germline CDR1 and CDR2 sequences are ENHRY and SYGVKD. This CDR3 comprises 15 residues. V lost 4 bases and J lost 7; bases outside the gene matches: 9. CDR3 DNA: TGTGCCATCAGTGGCCAGTCGGGAGGGGTAAATGAGCAGTTCTTC. It is translated as CAISGQSGGVNEQFF.

V is TRBV6-5 and J is TRBJ1-1, with 10 bases lining up with TRBD1. The germline CDR1 and CDR2 sequences are MNHEY and SVGAGI. V trimming: 6 bases; J trimming: 3 bases; junction bases outside the gene matches: 4. The CDR3 spans 14 residues. CDR3 in amino acids: CASRKGQGYTEAFF. The CDR3, as DNA: TGTGCCAGCAGAAAGGGACAGGGGTACACTGAAGCTTTCTTT.

The chain employs TRBV7-2 and TRBJ2-3, with D unclear. The V end was cut by 0 bases, the J end by 2 bases, with 6 bases between. The CDR3 runs 14 residues. Germline V gene lookup returns CDR1 SGHTA and CDR2 FQGNSA. CDR3 nucleotides: TGTGCCAGCAGCTTAGCTGGGGACACAGATACGCAGTATTTT. This gives the protein CASSLAGDTDTQYF.

The chain employs TRBV7-9 and TRBJ2-5; 7 bases line up with TRBD1. CDR1 and CDR2 (germline): SEHNR, FQNEAQ (reference sequence). CDR3 length: 14 amino acids. V was clipped by 6 bases and J by 5 bases; unmatched bases: 9. The CDR3 region has the DNA TGTGCCAGCAGGGCCGGGACAGTAAGTGAGACCCAGTACTTC. Translation gives CASRAGTVSETQYF.

This clone was detected only a few times. V usage is TRBV4-2 and J usage is TRBJ2-7; D is perhaps TRBD1 (6 bases). Germline CDR1 and CDR2: LGHNA and YNFKEQ. This CDR3 is built from 17 residues. Trimming left V 0 bases short and J 7 bases short, with 22 bases between. In nucleotides, the CDR3 is TGTGCCAGCAGCCAAGATTCCCACAGGGCCAAAACGGGAGAGCAGTACTTC. As protein: CASSQDSHRAKTGEQYF.

This chain links TRBV7-9 with TRBJ1-2; TRBD1 aligns across 7 bases. This CDR3 has 14 amino acids. Germline lookup yields CDR1 SEHNR and CDR2 FQNEAQ (reference sequence). Trimming took 5 bases from V and 7 from J; bases not matched to a gene: 10. DNA for the CDR3: TGTGCCAGCAGCCGTACAGGGGCGGATGGTGGCTACACCTTC. This sequence encodes CASSRTGADGGYTF.

The V and J genes are TRBV7-8 and TRBJ2-1; TRBD2 might be the D (6 bases). This CDR3 comprises 18 residues. Per the germline V gene, CDR1 is SGHVS and CDR2 is FQNEAQ. V gave up 3 bases and J gave up 4 bases, with 22 bases separating them. This chain's CDR3 is CASSFGGYGGERYNEQFF. In DNA form, the CDR3 reads TGTGCCAGCAGCTTTGGAGGGTATGGGGGAGAGCGATACAATGAGCAGTTCTTC.

V usage is TRBV18 and J usage is TRBJ2-5; 13 nucleotides match TRBD2. V was pared by 1 base and J by 3 bases, with 2 bases of the junction left unmatched. CDR1 KGHSH and CDR2 LQKENI come from the germline V gene. The CDR3 has 16 amino acids. CDR3 region: CASSPRGLAGKETQYF. In nucleotides, the CDR3 is TGTGCCAGCTCACCACGGGGACTAGCGGGAAAAGAGACCCAGTACTTC.

This chain joins TRBV2 and TRBJ1-2; D remains ambiguous. The V and J ends lost 6 bases and 7 bases respectively, with 9 bases between them. The CDR3 extends over 11 amino acids. From germline, CDR1 is SNHLY and CDR2 FYNNEI. CDR3 in DNA: TGTGCCAGCAGGATAATCGCTGGCTACACCTTC. Translated, it gives CASRIIAGYTF.

The chain recombines TRBV28 with TRBJ2-3; a weak D match, TRBD1 (6 bases). CDR1 is MDHEN, CDR2 SYDVKM, per germline. The germline V and J ends were trimmed by 5 bases and 0 bases, with 12 bases remaining between them. This CDR3 has 15 amino acids. The CDR3 here is CASSPTDSSTDTQYF. CDR3 bases: TGTGCCAGCAGTCCAACGGACAGTAGCACAGATACGCAGTATTTT. The full variable domain, with the rest looked up from reference TRBV28 and TRBJ2-3, is DVKVTQSSRYLVKRTGEKVFLECVQDMDHENMFWYRQDPGLGLRLIYFSYDVKMKEKGDIPEGYSVSREKKERFSLILESASTNQTSMYLCASSPTDSSTDTQYFGPGTRLTVL.

This chain links TRBV7-3 with TRBJ2-1; TRBD2 matches 11 bases. Per the germline V gene, CDR1 is SGHTA and CDR2 is FQGTGA. The CDR3 sequence is 15 residues long. V lost 5 bases to trimming and J lost 9 bases; unmatched junction nucleotides: 9. The CDR3 is CASSLQTSGIGEQFF. The DNA of the CDR3 is TGTGCCAGCAGCCTGCAGACTAGCGGGATTGGTGAGCAGTTCTTC.

The genes are TRBV19 and TRBJ2-3; TRBD2 matches at 11 bases. V lost 3 bases to trimming and J lost 3 bases; unmatched junction nucleotides: 5. CDR1 and CDR2 from the germline V gene are LNHDA and SQIVND (reference sequence). The CDR3 covers 16 residues. Here the CDR3 DNA reads TGTGCCAGTAGTATGGGACTAGCGGAATATACAGATACGCAGTATTTT. Protein: CASSMGLAEYTDTQYF.

The chain employs TRBV5-6 and TRBJ2-7; 10 nucleotides match TRBD2. Germline values: CDR1 SGHDT, CDR2 YYEEEE. Trimming cost V 4 bases and J 1 base; bases outside gene matches: 5. The CDR3 has 15 amino acids. The CDR3 DNA sequence: TGTGCCAGCAGCAGAGCGGGAGGGCCTTCCTACGAGCAGTACTTC. It encodes CASSRAGGPSYEQYF.

In its sample, this clone was seen a few times. The rearrangement links TRBV9 to TRBJ1-1; possibly TRBD1 for D (6 bases). Per germline, CDR1 SGDLS and CDR2 YYNGEE. The CDR3 has 14 amino acids. Trimming removed 0 bases at V and 6 bases at J, with 12 bases between. DNA for the CDR3: TGTGCCAGCAGCGTAGGAGGGGGGCGGCCTGAAGCTTTCTTT. This sequence encodes CASSVGGGRPEAFF.

As concerns this clone: With a far larger clone one base away, a read error is the likely cause. The chain employs TRBV2 and TRBJ2-5; 8 nucleotides agree with TRBD2. TRBJ2-7 matches the DNA end more closely, so the J call is doubtful. Germline V gives CDR1 SNHLY, CDR2 FYNNEI. The CDR3 extends over 15 amino acids. The CDR3 DNA is TGTGCCGGCAGTGACGTCACTAGCGGCTCCTACGAGCAGTACTTC. This sequence encodes CAGSDVTSGSYEQYF.

This clone was seen only once. The chain carries TRBV28 and TRBJ1-2; 7 bases match TRBD1. The CDR3 is 16 amino acids. The germline gives CDR1 MDHEN, CDR2 SYDVKM. Trimming at V came to 4 bases and at J to 4 bases, leaving 12 bases not matched to a gene. In DNA form, the CDR3 reads TGTGCCAGCAGTTCAGGGACCGGGACAGCTCCCTATGGCTACACCTTC. The encoded protein is CASSSGTGTAPYGYTF.

The J gene is TRBJ2-1, the V gene TRBV5-1; the D is unclear. In germline, CDR1 is SGHRS, CDR2 YFSETQ. Trimming took 2 bases from V and 9 from J, leaving 6 bases between them. This CDR3 has 11 amino acids. In DNA form, the CDR3 reads TGCGCCAGCAGCTTTGACGCTGAGCAGTTCTTC. Its translation is CASSFDAEQFF.